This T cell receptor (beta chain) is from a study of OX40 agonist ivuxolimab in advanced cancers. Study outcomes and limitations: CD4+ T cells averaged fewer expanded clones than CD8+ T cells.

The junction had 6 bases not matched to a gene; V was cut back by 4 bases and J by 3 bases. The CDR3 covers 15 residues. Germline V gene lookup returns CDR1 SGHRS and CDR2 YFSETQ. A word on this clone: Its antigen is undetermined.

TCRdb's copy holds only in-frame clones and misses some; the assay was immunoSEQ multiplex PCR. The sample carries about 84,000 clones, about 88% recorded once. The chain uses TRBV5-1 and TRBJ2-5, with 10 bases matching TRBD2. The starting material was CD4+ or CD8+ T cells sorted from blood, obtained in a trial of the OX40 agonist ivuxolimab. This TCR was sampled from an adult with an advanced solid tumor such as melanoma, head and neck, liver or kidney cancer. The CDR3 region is CASSNSGGTEETQYF. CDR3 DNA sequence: TGCGCCAGCAGCAATAGCGGGGGGACAGAAGAGACCCAGTACTTC.